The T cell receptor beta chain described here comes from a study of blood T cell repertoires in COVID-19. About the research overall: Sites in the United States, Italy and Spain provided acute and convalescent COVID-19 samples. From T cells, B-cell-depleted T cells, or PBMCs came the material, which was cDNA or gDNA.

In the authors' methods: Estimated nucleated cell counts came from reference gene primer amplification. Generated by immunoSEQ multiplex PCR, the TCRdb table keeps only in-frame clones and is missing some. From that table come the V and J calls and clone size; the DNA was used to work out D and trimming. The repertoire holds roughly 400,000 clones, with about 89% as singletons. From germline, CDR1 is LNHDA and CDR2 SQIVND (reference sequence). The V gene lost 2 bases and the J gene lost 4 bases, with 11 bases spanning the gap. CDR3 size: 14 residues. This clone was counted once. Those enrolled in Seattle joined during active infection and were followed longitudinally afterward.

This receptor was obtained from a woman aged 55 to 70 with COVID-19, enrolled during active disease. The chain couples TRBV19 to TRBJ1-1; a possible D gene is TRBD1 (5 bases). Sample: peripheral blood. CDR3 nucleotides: TGTGCCAGTAGTATACAAAGACAGTCCACTGAAGCTTTCTTT. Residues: CASSIQRQSTEAFF.